The 10 T cell receptor beta chains presented below share a single source sample, sequenced in a study of cytomegalovirus exposure and HLA in healthy donors. In the PCR, 60 Vbeta and 13 Jbeta primers were used. Profiling relied on immunoSEQ multiplex PCR, and the TCRdb table lists in-frame clones only, not all of them. The sample includes 150,000 or so clones, roughly three quarters of them seen just once. Source material: PBMCs. These receptors were taken from a man aged 25-40 years in good health and CMV-seropositive.

This clone has a handful of counts. The gene calls are TRBV29-1 and TRBJ2-5; 7 bases align to TRBD2. This CDR3 comprises 15 residues. V lost 7 bases and J lost 7; bases outside the gene matches: 18. Germline V gives CDR1 SQVTM, CDR2 ANQGSEA. The CDR3 protein is CSARGEQGNRGTQYF. The CDR3 DNA sequence: TGCAGCGCCCGGGGGGAGCAGGGCAACCGCGGGACCCAGTACTTC.

The chain has TRBV9 and TRBJ2-7; 9 bases are a match to TRBD1. Germline-derived CDR1 and CDR2 are SGDLS and YYNGEE. The CDR3 contains 15 residues. The V gene end was trimmed by 5 bases and the J gene end by 0 bases; junction bases not matched to a gene: 6. The CDR3 sequence: CASSRDRAFSYEQYF. The CDR3 DNA follows: TGTGCCAGCAGTCGGGACAGGGCCTTCTCCTACGAGCAGTACTTC.

The chain couples TRBV27 to TRBJ2-1, with 7 bases matching TRBD2. CDR1 and CDR2 from the germline V gene are MNHEY and SMNVEV (reference sequence). V lost 5 bases and J lost 2; bases outside the gene matches: 3. The CDR3 is made up of 14 amino acids. This CDR3 is CASSPGTTYNEQFF. The CDR3 DNA sequence: TGTGCCAGCAGTCCGGGGACTACCTACAATGAGCAGTTCTTC.

This clone was counted only a few times. The gene calls are TRBV12-1 and TRBJ2-7; the table's D call, TRBD2, has no DNA check behind it. TRBV12-1 is annotated as a pseudogene. The CDR3 has 12 amino acids. CDR3 amino acids: CASSSQRCEQYF. In DNA form, the CDR3 reads TGTGCCAGCAGCTCCCAGCGGTGTGAGCAGTACTTC.

The chain carries TRBV5-1 and TRBJ1-2; TRBD1 matches 9 bases. The CDR3 runs to 14 residues. Per the germline V gene, CDR1 is SGHRS and CDR2 is YFSETQ. V lost 4 bases, J lost 5 bases, and 6 bases stayed unmatched. The CDR3 DNA reads as TGCGCCAGCAGCCAAAGGACAGGGGAGTATGGCTACACCTTC. Translating gives CASSQRTGEYGYTF.

DNA of the CDR3: TGTGCCAGCAGTGGGACAGGGAGCACAGATACGCAGTATTTT. Its protein product is CASSGTGSTDTQYF. This sequence joins TRBV6-1 and TRBJ2-3; 8 bases map to TRBD1. This CDR3 has 14 amino acids. From germline, CDR1 is MNHNS and CDR2 SASEGT. The J segment lost 0 bases and the V segment lost 4 bases, leaving 0 bases of the junction unmatched.

This clone occurred once. The chain recombines TRBV5-1 with TRBJ2-3; TRBD1 matches 7 bases. Germline lookup yields CDR1 SGHRS and CDR2 YFSETQ. Germline trimming cut 4 bases from V and 6 bases from J; bases unmatched to any gene: 14. The length of the CDR3 is 16 residues. CDR3 loop: CASSQRQGQGSDTQYF. DNA of the CDR3: TGCGCCAGCAGCCAACGACAGGGCCAAGGTTCTGATACGCAGTATTTT. The complete variable domain, with remaining parts taken from reference TRBV5-1 and TRBJ2-3, reads KAGVTQTPRYLIKTRGQQVTLSCSPISGHRSVSWYQQTPGQGLQFLFEYFSETQRNKGNFPGRFSGRQFSNSRSEMNVSTLELGDSALYLCASSQRQGQGSDTQYFGPGTRLTVL.

V usage is TRBV5-4 and J usage is TRBJ2-3; D perhaps matches TRBD1 (6 bases). Germline V CDR1 and CDR2: SGHNT, YYREEE (reference sequence). This CDR3 has 15 residues. Trimming stripped 0 bases from V and 5 bases from J, with 13 bases between. The CDR3 sequence is CASSLGGLGVDTQYF. CDR3 nucleotide sequence: TGTGCCAGCAGCTTGGGGGGGCTGGGAGTAGATACGCAGTATTTT.

This clone was detected only once. V and J are TRBV5-6 and TRBJ2-7, with 11 positions matching TRBD1. There are 13 residues in the CDR3. Germline CDR1 SGHDT, CDR2 YYEEEE. V shed 5 bases, J shed 7 bases, and the junction held 5 bases outside the gene matches. The CDR3 reads CASSWTGGWEQYF. The CDR3 nucleotides read TGTGCCAGCAGTTGGACAGGGGGCTGGGAGCAGTACTTC.

This sequence joins TRBV18 and TRBJ1-5; D gene ambiguous. The length of the CDR3 is 15 residues. V lost 1 base, J lost 0 bases, and 7 bases lay in between. The germline gives CDR1 KGHSH, CDR2 LQKENI. The CDR3 spells CASSPLPRSNQPQHF. As DNA, the CDR3 is TGTGCCAGCTCACCACTTCCCCGTAGCAATCAGCCCCAGCATTTT.